This TCR beta chain was sequenced in a study of T cell responses to AZD1222 COVID-19 vaccine. On the study more broadly: Pooled together were second doses at about 4 or about 12 weeks. Overall study findings and caveats: Nearly half of the spike-specific TCRs reportedly recognize variant regions that carry no mutations. Seropositive at baseline were only 5 to 7 AZD1222 recipients.

In regard to this clone: What it binds is not known.

CDR1 is SGHRS and CDR2 is YFSETQ in the germline V gene. The CDR3 loop spans 13 amino acids. V was shortened by 4 bases and J by 5 bases, with 12 bases between the two germline ends. Method: immunoSEQ multiplex PCR; TCRdb's copy keeps in-frame clones and lacks some. The sample comprises approximately 120,000 clones, 88% of which are singletons, and 4% to 4.5% rests with the top ten. This specimen was peripheral blood, taken on day 0 of AZD1222 vaccination. This clonotype was obtained from an adult in good health. The rearrangement links TRBV5-1 to TRBJ2-5; the D call may be TRBD1 or TRBD2 (5 bases each). The CDR3 coding sequence is TGCGCCAGCAGCACCGGGGCCGGGGAGACCCAGTACTTC. Encoded protein: CASSTGAGETQYF.